This entry lists 11 T cell receptor beta chains sequenced from one sample in a study of CD8+ T cells in alopecia areata. RNA was extracted and reverse transcribed into cDNA as the sequencing template. Sequencing used immunoSEQ multiplex PCR; TCRdb keeps in-frame clones, though not all of them. The sample yields 65,000 to 75,000 clones, 45% to 55% seen once. Sample: CD8+ T cells sorted from blood, taken at week 0. The receptors were gathered from a human donor with alopecia areata.

The chain has TRBV5-1 and TRBJ1-1; a weak D match, TRBD1 (6 bases). Germline V gene data show CDR1 as SGHRS and CDR2 as YFSETQ. The V end lost 3 bases, the J end lost 1 base, and 13 bases lay between the germline ends. There are 15 residues in the CDR3. The CDR3 DNA follows: TGCGCCAGCAGCTCGTACGGACAGCCGAACACTGAAGCTTTCTTT. Amino acids: CASSSYGQPNTEAFF.

This clone was detected a few times. The chain joins TRBV19 to TRBJ1-1, with unresolved D. The CDR3 has 11 amino acids. The V end lost 7 bases, the J end lost 7 bases, and 10 bases lay between the germline ends. Germline CDR1 and CDR2: LNHDA and SQIVND (reference sequence). The CDR3 nucleotides read TGTGCCAGTACTCGTTTCAGTGAAGCTTTCTTT. Its translation: CASTRFSEAFF.

J is TRBJ1-1 and V is TRBV29-1; D may be TRBD1 (5 bases). The V gene lost 5 bases and the J gene lost 4 bases, with 17 bases spanning the gap. CDR1 and CDR2 (germline): SQVTM, ANQGSEA. CDR3 length equals 14 residues. CDR3 sequence reads: CSVPRAGPSTEAFF. The CDR3 bases are TGCAGCGTTCCGCGCGCAGGGCCCAGCACTGAAGCTTTCTTT.

This chain uses TRBV7-9 with TRBJ2-2, with D perhaps TRBD2 (5 bases). The CDR3 has 15 amino acids. CDR1 is SEHNR and CDR2 is FQNEAQ in the germline V gene (reference sequence). V lost 4 bases to trimming and J lost 0 bases, with 9 bases between them. CDR3: CASSSSGTNTGELFF. The CDR3 nucleotides are TGTGCCAGCAGCTCGTCGGGGACGAACACCGGGGAGCTGTTTTTT.

This clone has more than one count but fewer than ten. The rearrangement uses TRBV7-9 and TRBJ2-1; D gene uncertain. The CDR3 is 12 residues long. V was shortened by 3 bases and J by 9 bases, with 9 bases between the two germline ends. CDR1 and CDR2 (germline): SEHNR, FQNEAQ (reference sequence). In DNA, the CDR3 is TGTGCCAGCAGCTTTAGTCAAGTTGAGCAGTTCTTC. Its translation: CASSFSQVEQFF.

The V gene is TRBV6-4, the J gene TRBJ2-2; D may match TRBD1 or TRBD2 (5 bases each). The germline gives CDR1 MRHNA, CDR2 SNTAGT. The CDR3 is 15 residues long. Deletions cut 3 bases from V and 4 bases from J, with 12 bases between. CDR3 DNA: TGTGCCAGCAGTGATGGGGGTAACTTCACCGGGGAGCTGTTTTTT. Protein product: CASSDGGNFTGELFF.

This clone was found a few times. This chain connects TRBV30 to TRBJ2-7; D not certain. The ends were cut back, 4 bases at V and 2 bases at J, with 24 bases in the middle. The CDR3 loop spans 17 amino acids. In germline, CDR1 is GTSNPN, CDR2 SVGIG (reference sequence). In nucleotides, the CDR3 is TGTGCCTGGAACAGCCCGGCCTCAGGATACCTGACCTACGAGCAGTACTTC. This codes for CAWNSPASGYLTYEQYF.

The gene calls are TRBV5-5 and TRBJ2-5; 13 bases line up with TRBD2. CDR3 length: 16 residues. CDR1 is SGHKS, CDR2 YYEKEE, per germline (reference sequence). The V segment lost 3 bases and the J segment 3 bases; nucleotides outside the gene matches: 5. The CDR3 loop reads CASSSGLAGPEETQYF. CDR3 in DNA: TGTGCCAGCAGCTCGGGACTAGCGGGGCCTGAAGAGACCCAGTACTTC.

The genes are TRBV15 and TRBJ1-1, with TRBD1 matching 7 bases. Germline V gene lookup returns CDR1 LNHNV and CDR2 YYDKDF (reference sequence). V dropped 1 base and J dropped 1; count of bases not matched to a gene: 6. CDR3 size: 16 residues. Here the CDR3 DNA reads TGTGCCACCAGCAGAGTGAGAGGACAGGCGAACACTGAAGCTTTCTTT. Protein: CATSRVRGQANTEAFF.

The genes are TRBV11-2 and TRBJ1-5, with a weak D call TRBD1 (5 bases). This CDR3 is built from 15 residues. Germline V CDR1 and CDR2: SGHAT, FQNNGV. The germline V and J ends were trimmed by 1 base and 11 bases, with 18 bases remaining between them. The CDR3 protein is CASSLGRANFGAQHF. DNA of the CDR3: TGTGCCAGCAGCTTAGGCAGGGCCAACTTCGGGGCCCAGCATTTT.

This clone was observed at least ten times. V and J are TRBV9 and TRBJ1-1; D unresolved. Trimming removed 4 bases at V and 5 bases at J, with 12 bases between. CDR1 SGDLS and CDR2 YYNGEE come from the germline V gene. The CDR3 extends over 13 amino acids. The CDR3 DNA is TGTGCCAGCAGCCCAGGCAGCGGGACTGAAGCTTTCTTT. Amino acids: CASSPGSGTEAFF.